The TCR beta chain under discussion was sequenced for a study of cytomegalovirus exposure and HLA in healthy donors. Study results and caveats: 164 TCR beta chains were listed as cytomegalovirus-associated. In an earlier analysis, about 90% or about 30%: the productive usage of most TCR beta V segments. When analyzed later, a missense DCLRE1C variant was found to be linked to TCR beta V- and J-gene trimming. By a later analysis, the bulk of CMV-associated TCR beta chains appeared HLA-restricted.

Germline V gives CDR1 MDHEN, CDR2 SYDVKM. The CDR3 contains 16 residues. The junction had 10 bases not matched to a gene; V was cut back by 4 bases and J by 5 bases. About this clone itself: As yet, its antigen is unknown.

The study ran its PCR with 60 Vbeta and 13 Jbeta primers. Measured with immunoSEQ multiplex PCR; TCRdb has only the in-frame clones, and not every one. The repertoire holds 140,000 or so clones, with around four fifths as singletons. Sequencing was done on a sample of PBMCs. This TCR was sampled from a boy under 10 years old in good health and CMV-seronegative. The rearrangement links TRBV28 to TRBJ1-5; TRBD1 aligns across 8 bases. The CDR3 protein is CASSSWTGIGYQPQHF. The CDR3 bases are TGTGCCAGCAGTTCCTGGACAGGGATAGGGTATCAGCCCCAGCATTTT.